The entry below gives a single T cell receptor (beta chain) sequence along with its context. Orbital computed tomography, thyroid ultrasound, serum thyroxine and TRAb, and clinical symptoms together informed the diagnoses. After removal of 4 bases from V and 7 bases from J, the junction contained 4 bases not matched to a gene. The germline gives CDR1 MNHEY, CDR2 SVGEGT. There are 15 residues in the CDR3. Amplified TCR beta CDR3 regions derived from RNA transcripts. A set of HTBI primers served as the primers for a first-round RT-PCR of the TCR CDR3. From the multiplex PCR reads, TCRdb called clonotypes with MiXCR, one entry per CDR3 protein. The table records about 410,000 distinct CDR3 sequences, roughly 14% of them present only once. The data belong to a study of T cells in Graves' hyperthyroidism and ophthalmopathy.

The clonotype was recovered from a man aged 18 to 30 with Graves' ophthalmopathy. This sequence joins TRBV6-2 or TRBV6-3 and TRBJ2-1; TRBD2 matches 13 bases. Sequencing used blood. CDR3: CASSLGLAGANEQFF. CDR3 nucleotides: TGTGCCAGCAGTTTAGGACTAGCGGGAGCGAATGAGCAGTTCTTC.